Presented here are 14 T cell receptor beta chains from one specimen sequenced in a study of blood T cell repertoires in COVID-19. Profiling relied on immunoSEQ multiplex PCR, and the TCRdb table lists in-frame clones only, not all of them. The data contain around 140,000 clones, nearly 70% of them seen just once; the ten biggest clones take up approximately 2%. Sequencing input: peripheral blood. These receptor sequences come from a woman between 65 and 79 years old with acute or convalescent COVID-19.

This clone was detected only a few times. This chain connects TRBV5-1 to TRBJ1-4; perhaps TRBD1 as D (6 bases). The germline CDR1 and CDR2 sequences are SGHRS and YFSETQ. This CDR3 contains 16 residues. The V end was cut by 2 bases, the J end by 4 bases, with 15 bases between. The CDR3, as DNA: TGCGCCAGCAGCTTCCAGGGGACCGAATTTAATGAAAAACTGTTTTTT. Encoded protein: CASSFQGTEFNEKLFF.

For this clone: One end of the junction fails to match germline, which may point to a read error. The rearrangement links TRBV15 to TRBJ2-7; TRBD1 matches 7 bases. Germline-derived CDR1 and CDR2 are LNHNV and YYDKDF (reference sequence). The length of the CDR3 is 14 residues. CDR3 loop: CATSRDLGHRGRFF. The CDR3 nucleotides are TGTGCCACCAGCAGAGATCTCGGTCACAGGGGTCGGTTCTTC.

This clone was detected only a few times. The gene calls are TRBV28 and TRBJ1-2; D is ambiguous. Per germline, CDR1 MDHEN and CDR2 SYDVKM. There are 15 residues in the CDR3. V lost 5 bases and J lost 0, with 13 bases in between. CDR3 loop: CASSPRSGTNYGYTF. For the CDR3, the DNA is TGTGCCAGCAGTCCCAGGTCCGGGACTAACTATGGCTACACCTTC.

CDR3 in amino acids: CASSLAPWSGQINSPLHF. The CDR3 DNA follows: TGTGCCAGCAGCTTAGCGCCCTGGTCGGGACAGATTAATTCACCCCTCCACTTT. The rearrangement joins TRBV7-8 to TRBJ1-6; 7 nucleotides line up with TRBD1. This CDR3 has 18 residues. Germline V gene lookup returns CDR1 SGHVS and CDR2 FQNEAQ. V lost 0 bases, J lost 6 bases, and 11 bases stayed unmatched.

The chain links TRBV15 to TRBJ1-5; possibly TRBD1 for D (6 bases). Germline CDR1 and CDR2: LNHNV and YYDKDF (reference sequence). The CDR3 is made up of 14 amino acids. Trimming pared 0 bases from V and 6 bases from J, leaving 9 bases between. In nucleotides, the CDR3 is TGTGCCACCAGCAGAGACACAGGGCGTCAGCCCCAGCATTTT. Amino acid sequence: CATSRDTGRQPQHF.

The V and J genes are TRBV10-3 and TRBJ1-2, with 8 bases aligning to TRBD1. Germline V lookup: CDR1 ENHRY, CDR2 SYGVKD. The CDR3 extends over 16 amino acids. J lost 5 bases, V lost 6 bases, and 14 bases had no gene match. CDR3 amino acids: CAISRSGSGGQYGYTF. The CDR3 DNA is TGTGCCATCAGCCGATCGGGGTCAGGGGGCCAATATGGCTACACCTTC.

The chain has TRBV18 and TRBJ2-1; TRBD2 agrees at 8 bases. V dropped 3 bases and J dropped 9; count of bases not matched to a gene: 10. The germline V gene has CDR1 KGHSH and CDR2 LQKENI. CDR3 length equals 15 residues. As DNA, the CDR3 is TGTGCCAGCTCACCCCCGGGACTAGGGGGGTTTGAGCAGTTCTTC. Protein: CASSPPGLGGFEQFF.

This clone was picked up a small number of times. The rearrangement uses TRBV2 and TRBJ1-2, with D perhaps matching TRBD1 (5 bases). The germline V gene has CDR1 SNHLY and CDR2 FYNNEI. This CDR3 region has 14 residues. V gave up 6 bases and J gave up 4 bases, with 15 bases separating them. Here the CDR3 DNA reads TGTGCCAGCAGGGGTGGGGCAGGGCTCTATGGCTACACCTTC. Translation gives CASRGGAGLYGYTF.

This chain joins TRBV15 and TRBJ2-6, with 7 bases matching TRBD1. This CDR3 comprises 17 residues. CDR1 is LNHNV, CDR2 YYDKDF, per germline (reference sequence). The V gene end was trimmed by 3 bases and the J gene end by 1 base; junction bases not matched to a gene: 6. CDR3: CATSSSTTGSGANVLTF. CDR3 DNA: TGTGCCACCAGCAGCTCCACGACAGGGTCTGGGGCCAACGTCCTGACTTTC.

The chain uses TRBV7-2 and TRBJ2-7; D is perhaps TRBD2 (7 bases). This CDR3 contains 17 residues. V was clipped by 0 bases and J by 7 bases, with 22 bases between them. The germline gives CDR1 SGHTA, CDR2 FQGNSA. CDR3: CASSLARRTAGAGEQYF. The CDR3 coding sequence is TGTGCCAGCAGCTTAGCCCGAAGGACCGCGGGGGCGGGGGAGCAGTACTTC.

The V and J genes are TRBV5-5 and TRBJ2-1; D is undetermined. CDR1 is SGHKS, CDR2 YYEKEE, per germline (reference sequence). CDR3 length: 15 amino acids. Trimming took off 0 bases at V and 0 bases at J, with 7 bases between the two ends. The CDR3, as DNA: TGTGCCAGCAGCTTGGAGAGTAGCTCCTACAATGAGCAGTTCTTC. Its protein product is CASSLESSSYNEQFF.

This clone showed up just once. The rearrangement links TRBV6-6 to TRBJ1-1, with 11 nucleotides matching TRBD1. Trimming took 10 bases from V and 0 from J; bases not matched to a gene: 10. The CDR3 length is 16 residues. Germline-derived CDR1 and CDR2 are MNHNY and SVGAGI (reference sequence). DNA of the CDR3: TGTGCCACTAGGGACAGGGGGTCTTTCATGAACACTGAAGCTTTCTTT. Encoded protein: CATRDRGSFMNTEAFF.

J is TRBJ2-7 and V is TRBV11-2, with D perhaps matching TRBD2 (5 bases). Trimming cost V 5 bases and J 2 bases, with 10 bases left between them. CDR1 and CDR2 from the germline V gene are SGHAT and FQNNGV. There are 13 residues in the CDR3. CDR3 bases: TGTGCCAGCAGCCTAGCAGGAACCTACGAGCAGTACTTC. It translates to CASSLAGTYEQYF.

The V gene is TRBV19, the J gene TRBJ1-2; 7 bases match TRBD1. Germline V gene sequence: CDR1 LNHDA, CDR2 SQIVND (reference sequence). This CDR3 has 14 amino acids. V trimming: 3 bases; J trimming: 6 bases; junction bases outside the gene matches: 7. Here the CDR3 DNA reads TGTGCCAGTAGTATCCATCTCCAGGGGGATGGCTACACCTTC. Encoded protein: CASSIHLQGDGYTF.